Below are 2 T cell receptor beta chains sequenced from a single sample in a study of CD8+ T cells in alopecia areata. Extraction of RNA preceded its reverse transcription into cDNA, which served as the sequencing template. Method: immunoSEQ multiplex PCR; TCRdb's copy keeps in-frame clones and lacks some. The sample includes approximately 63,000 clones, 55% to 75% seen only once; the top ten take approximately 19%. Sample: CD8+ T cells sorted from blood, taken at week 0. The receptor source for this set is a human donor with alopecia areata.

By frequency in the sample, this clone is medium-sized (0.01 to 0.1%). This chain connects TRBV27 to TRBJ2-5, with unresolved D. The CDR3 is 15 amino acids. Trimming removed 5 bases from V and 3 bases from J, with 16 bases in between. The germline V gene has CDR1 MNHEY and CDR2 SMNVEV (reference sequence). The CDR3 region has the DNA TGTGCCAGCAGTCCCCGTGGCCGGGCCGAAGAGACCCAGTACTTC. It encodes CASSPRGRAEETQYF.

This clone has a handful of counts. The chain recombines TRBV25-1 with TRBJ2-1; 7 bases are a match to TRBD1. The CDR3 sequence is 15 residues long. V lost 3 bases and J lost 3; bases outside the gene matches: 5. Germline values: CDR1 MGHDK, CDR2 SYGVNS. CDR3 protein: CASSDRDSFYNEQFF. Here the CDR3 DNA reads TGTGCCAGCAGTGACCGGGACAGCTTCTACAATGAGCAGTTCTTC.